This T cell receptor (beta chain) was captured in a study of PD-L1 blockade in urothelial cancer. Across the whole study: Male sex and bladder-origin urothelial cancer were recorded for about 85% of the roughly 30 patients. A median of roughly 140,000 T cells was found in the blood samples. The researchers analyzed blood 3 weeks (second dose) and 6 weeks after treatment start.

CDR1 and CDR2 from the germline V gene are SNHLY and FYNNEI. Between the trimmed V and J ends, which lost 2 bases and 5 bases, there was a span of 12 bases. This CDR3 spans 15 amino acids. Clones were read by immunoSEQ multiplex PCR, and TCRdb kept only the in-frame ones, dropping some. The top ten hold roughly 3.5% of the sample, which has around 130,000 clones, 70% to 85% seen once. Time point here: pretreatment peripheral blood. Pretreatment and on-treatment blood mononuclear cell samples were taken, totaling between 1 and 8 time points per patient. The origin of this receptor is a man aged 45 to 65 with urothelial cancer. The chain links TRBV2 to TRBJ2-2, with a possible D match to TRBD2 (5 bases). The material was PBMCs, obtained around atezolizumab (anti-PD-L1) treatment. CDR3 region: CASSERRRSTGELFF. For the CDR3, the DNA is TGTGCCAGCAGTGAAAGGAGGAGATCTACCGGGGAGCTGTTTTTT.